The 30 T cell receptor beta chains given below trace back to one sample, sequenced in a study of graft-versus-host responses after intestinal transplantation. Clones were read by immunoSEQ multiplex PCR, and TCRdb kept only the in-frame ones, dropping some. The sample lists about 6,900 clones, about 26% occurring once. This specimen was alloreactive CD4+ T cells from a mixed lymphocyte reaction culture, taken before transplantation. Subset meaning: CFSE-low proliferating T cells sorted from roughly 6-day pre-transplant mixed lymphocyte reaction (GvH or HvG direction). These receptors came from a human patient who was an organ donor for intestinal transplantation.

This clone is labeled as medium-sized. The chain joins TRBV2 to TRBJ1-2, with a possible D match to TRBD1 (6 bases). CDR3 size: 13 residues. Trimming cost V 6 bases and J 8 bases, with 16 bases left between them. CDR1 and CDR2 from the germline V gene are SNHLY and FYNNEI. The CDR3 DNA follows: TGTGCCAGCAGAGCCTGGGGGGCGGGAGGCTACACCTTC. This codes for CASRAWGAGGYTF.

J is TRBJ1-5 and V is TRBV7-2; 8 nucleotides align to TRBD1. The germline CDR1 and CDR2 sequences are SGHTA and FQGNSA. This CDR3 spans 15 amino acids. J lost 2 bases, V lost 0 bases, and 0 bases had no gene match. The CDR3 is CASSLAGQGNQPQHF. CDR3 nucleotides: TGTGCCAGCAGCTTAGCGGGACAGGGCAATCAGCCCCAGCATTTT.

This clone is medium-sized (0.01 to 0.1%) by share. The CDR3 reads CAISESTGLAGGETQYF. The CDR3 DNA reads as TGTGCCATCAGTGAGTCGACGGGACTAGCGGGAGGAGAGACCCAGTACTTC. The V call is TRBV10-3, the J call TRBJ2-5; 15 nucleotides line up with TRBD2. Trimming removed 0 bases from V and 4 bases from J; junction bases left unmatched: 3. Germline loops: CDR1 ENHRY, CDR2 SYGVKD. The CDR3 loop spans 17 amino acids.

This clone has just a few counts. The rearrangement uses TRBV5-4 and TRBJ2-3, with 10 positions matching TRBD2. Per the germline V gene, CDR1 is SGHNT and CDR2 is YYREEE (reference sequence). The CDR3 consists of 15 residues. Losses at the gene ends were 4 bases for V and 0 bases for J; bases not matched to a gene: 2. The CDR3, as DNA: TGTGCCAGCAGCCCGACTAGCGGGAGCACAGATACGCAGTATTTT. It is translated as CASSPTSGSTDTQYF.

The V gene is TRBV11-2, the J gene TRBJ2-3, with TRBD2 matching 11 bases. Germline CDR1 is SGHAT and CDR2 is FQNNGV. The junction had 7 bases not matched to a gene; V was cut back by 3 bases and J by 11 bases. CDR3 size: 14 residues. The CDR3 here is CASSLTSGKLLQYF. The CDR3, as DNA: TGTGCCAGCAGCTTGACTAGCGGGAAGCTTTTGCAGTATTTT. Variable domain in full (rest from reference TRBV11-2 and TRBJ2-3): EAGVAQSPRYKIIEKRQSVAFWCNPISGHATLYWYQQILGQGPKLLIQFQNNGVVDDSQLPKDRFSAERLKGVDSTLKIQPAKLEDSAVYLCASSLTSGKLLQYFGPGTRLTVL.

In its sample, this clone is medium-sized (0.01 to 0.1%). The rearrangement links TRBV30 to TRBJ2-1, with 8 positions matching TRBD2. Losses at the gene ends were 4 bases for V and 8 bases for J; bases not matched to a gene: 13. Germline V gene lookup returns CDR1 GTSNPN and CDR2 SVGIG (reference sequence). This CDR3 is 15 amino acids long. CDR3 bases: TGTGCCTGGACGGGGTCGGGAGGGCCGTTGGATGAGCAGTTCTTC. Its translation: CAWTGSGGPLDEQFF.

A few counts support this clone. At one end the junction does not follow the germline gene, possibly because of a read error. The chain joins TRBV7-9 to TRBJ2-1; the match to TRBD2 covers 9 bases. Germline loops: CDR1 SEHNR, CDR2 FQNEAQ (reference sequence). This CDR3 contains 16 residues. CDR3 in DNA: TGCGCCAGCAGCCAACTACTAGCGGGTCCCTACAATGAGCAGTTCTTC. It encodes CASSQLLAGPYNEQFF.

The chain uses TRBV7-9 and TRBJ1-1; tentatively, D is TRBD1 (6 bases). With 2 bases removed from V and 4 bases from J, the gap between germline ends came to 14 bases. The CDR3 runs to 15 residues. CDR1 SEHNR and CDR2 FQNEAQ come from the germline V gene (reference sequence). The CDR3 region is CASSLTWGAGTEAFF. CDR3 bases: TGTGCCAGCAGCTTAACCTGGGGGGCCGGCACTGAAGCTTTCTTT.

The genes are TRBV2 and TRBJ2-7, with D possibly matching TRBD1 (6 bases). V lost 6 bases and J 4 bases, leaving 13 bases between the germline ends. The CDR3 contains 13 residues. Germline values: CDR1 SNHLY, CDR2 FYNNEI. Here the CDR3 DNA reads TGTGCCAGCAGATCGACAGGTGAATACGAGCAGTACTTC. Amino acids: CASRSTGEYEQYF.

This clone has more than one count but fewer than ten. DNA of the CDR3: TGTGCCAGCAGCGAGTGGGACAGGATTAACTATGGCTACACCTTC. Translated: CASSEWDRINYGYTF. The chain carries TRBV9 and TRBJ1-2, with 8 bases aligning to TRBD1. The CDR3 is made up of 15 amino acids. Germline CDR1 and CDR2: SGDLS and YYNGEE. Losses at the gene ends were 3 bases for V and 1 base for J; bases not matched to a gene: 5.

In DNA, the CDR3 is TGTGCCAGCAGCTTAGACAGGGTGGGATCTTACGAGCAGTACTTC. It is translated as CASSLDRVGSYEQYF. The chain uses TRBV11-3 and TRBJ2-7, with D maybe TRBD1 (5 bases). CDR1 is SGHNT and CDR2 is YENEEA in the germline V gene. V shed 0 bases and J shed 4 bases, with 13 bases lying between them. The CDR3 runs to 15 residues.

V usage is TRBV6-5 and J usage is TRBJ1-1; D not certain. The V and J ends lost 3 bases and 4 bases respectively, with 12 bases between them. Per germline, CDR1 MNHEY and CDR2 SVGAGI. This CDR3 is 14 amino acids long. The CDR3 is CASSYGPGFTEAFF. In DNA, the CDR3 is TGTGCCAGCAGTTATGGGCCGGGGTTCACTGAAGCTTTCTTT.

The chain has TRBV6-5 and TRBJ2-1; D may be TRBD2 (6 bases). The CDR3 extends over 14 amino acids. V lost 2 bases to trimming and J lost 4 bases, with 9 bases between them. Germline CDR1 MNHEY, CDR2 SVGAGI. CDR3 bases: TGTGCCAGCAGTTACGGACTAATTTACAATGAGCAGTTCTTC. Encoded protein: CASSYGLIYNEQFF.

The chain uses TRBV27 and TRBJ2-2; 13 bases are a match to TRBD2. V shed 6 bases, J shed 2 bases, and the junction held 6 bases outside the gene matches. The CDR3 sequence is 17 residues long. CDR1 MNHEY and CDR2 SMNVEV come from the germline V gene (reference sequence). The CDR3 loop reads CASRKTSGRINTGELFF. For the CDR3, the DNA is TGTGCCAGCAGAAAGACTAGCGGGAGGATTAACACCGGGGAGCTGTTTTTT.

J is TRBJ2-1 and V is TRBV7-3; 8 bases agree with TRBD2. Germline loops: CDR1 SGHTA, CDR2 FQGTGA. V lost 4 bases, J lost 10 bases, and 6 bases stayed unmatched. The CDR3 spans 13 residues. In DNA, the CDR3 is TGTGCCAGCAGCTCATCAGGGACTAGAGAGCAGTTCTTC. Protein: CASSSSGTREQFF.

The genes are TRBV12-5 and TRBJ2-3, with TRBD2 matching over 9 bases. V dropped 4 bases and J dropped 4; count of bases not matched to a gene: 6. The CDR3 is made up of 15 amino acids. Germline CDR1 is LGHNT and CDR2 is FRNRAP. The CDR3, as DNA: TGTGCTAGTGGTTGGACTAGCGAGAAACCAGATACGCAGTATTTT. Translation gives CASGWTSEKPDTQYF.

The J gene is TRBJ2-1, the V gene TRBV6-6; D is possibly TRBD2 (5 bases). The CDR3 consists of 15 residues. The V and J ends lost 2 bases and 8 bases respectively, with 16 bases between them. Germline lookup yields CDR1 MNHNY and CDR2 SVGAGI (reference sequence). CDR3: CASSYSRRSLDEQFF. DNA of the CDR3: TGTGCCAGCAGTTACAGTAGGAGGAGCTTGGATGAGCAGTTCTTC.

This clone came up a few times. The V call is TRBV11-2, the J call TRBJ2-5, with 8 bases matching TRBD2. Unmatched junction bases numbered 5, after V lost 3 bases and J lost 5 bases. Germline-derived CDR1 and CDR2 are SGHAT and FQNNGV. This CDR3 spans 14 amino acids. CDR3 sequence reads: CASSFGLAMETQYF. The DNA of the CDR3 is TGTGCCAGCAGCTTCGGACTAGCTATGGAGACCCAGTACTTC.

By sample fraction, this clone is medium-sized. V is TRBV6-5 and J is TRBJ2-6; D call uncertain. CDR3 length equals 15 residues. V lost 8 bases and J lost 1, with 12 bases in between. The germline V gene has CDR1 MNHEY and CDR2 SVGAGI. CDR3 protein: CASRPLGSGANVLTF. The CDR3 bases are TGTGCCAGCCGACCCCTAGGGTCTGGGGCCAACGTCCTGACTTTC.

This clone is medium-sized by share. The chain links TRBV15 to TRBJ1-5, with 7 bases identical to TRBD1. V was pared by 0 bases and J by 3 bases, with 8 bases of the junction left unmatched. The CDR3 runs to 17 residues. Germline loops: CDR1 LNHNV, CDR2 YYDKDF (reference sequence). CDR3 sequence: CATSRDKLGTVNQPQHF. The CDR3 bases are TGTGCCACCAGCAGAGATAAGTTGGGGACAGTCAATCAGCCCCAGCATTTT.

V is TRBV5-5 and J is TRBJ2-5; D might be TRBD1 (5 bases). The CDR3 length is 14 residues. The ends were cut back, 1 base at V and 3 bases at J, with 10 bases in the middle. The germline gives CDR1 SGHKS, CDR2 YYEKEE (reference sequence). As DNA, the CDR3 is TGTGCCAGCAGCTTGTTGGCCAGGGAAGAGACCCAGTACTTC. Its protein product is CASSLLAREETQYF.

The chain joins TRBV5-5 to TRBJ1-2, with D perhaps matching TRBD1 (5 bases). Germline CDR1 reads SGHKS; CDR2 reads YYEKEE (reference sequence). The V gene lost 3 bases and the J gene lost 4 bases, with 13 bases spanning the gap. The CDR3 has 14 residues. CDR3 amino acids: CASSSQGLLYGYTF. CDR3 nucleotides: TGTGCCAGCAGCTCGCAGGGACTCCTCTATGGCTACACCTTC.

This clone has just a few counts. The chain couples TRBV4-2 to TRBJ1-2; 7 nucleotides align to TRBD1. V lost 5 bases to trimming and J lost 5 bases; unmatched junction nucleotides: 14. The CDR3 covers 16 residues. CDR1 and CDR2 (germline): LGHNA, YNFKEQ. The CDR3 sequence: CASSLGAGTENYGYTF. The CDR3 nucleotides are TGTGCCAGCAGCTTGGGAGCCGGGACAGAAAATTATGGCTACACCTTC.

This clone turned up a few times. V and J are TRBV14 and TRBJ2-6, with D unresolved. The V end lost 4 bases, the J end lost 0 bases, and 7 bases lay between the germline ends. The CDR3 loop spans 15 amino acids. The germline CDR1 and CDR2 sequences are SGHDN and FVKESK. CDR3 sequence reads: CASSLLGSGANVLTF. The CDR3 DNA is TGTGCCAGCAGCCTCCTAGGCTCTGGGGCCAACGTCCTGACTTTC. The complete variable domain, with remaining parts taken from reference TRBV14 and TRBJ2-6, reads EAGVTQFPSHSVIEKGQTVTLRCDPISGHDNLYWYRRVMGKEIKFLLHFVKESKQDESGMPNNRFLAERTGGTYSTLKVQPAELEDSGVYFCASSLLGSGANVLTFGAGSRLTVL.

The chain combines TRBV7-2 with TRBJ2-7; 14 nucleotides agree with TRBD2. The V gene end was trimmed by 4 bases and the J gene end by 6 bases; junction bases not matched to a gene: 5. The germline gives CDR1 SGHTA, CDR2 FQGNSA. The CDR3 has 15 amino acids. DNA of the CDR3: TGTGCCAGCAGCTCGGGACTAGCGGGAGTGGGCGAGCAGTACTTC. Its translation is CASSSGLAGVGEQYF.

This clone was picked up a small number of times. This chain links TRBV4-1 with TRBJ1-1; D call uncertain. Per germline, CDR1 MGHRA and CDR2 YSYEKL. The CDR3 runs 17 residues. The V and J ends lost 1 base and 1 base respectively, with 16 bases between them. The CDR3 protein is CASSQVDRGLGNTEAFF. DNA for the CDR3: TGCGCCAGCAGCCAAGTCGACCGGGGATTGGGGAACACTGAAGCTTTCTTT.

In this sample, this clone is medium-sized (0.01 to 0.1%). This chain connects TRBV7-9 to TRBJ1-4; TRBD1 matches 9 bases. The J segment lost 6 bases and the V segment lost 5 bases, leaving 7 bases of the junction unmatched. Germline V CDR1 and CDR2: SEHNR, FQNEAQ (reference sequence). This CDR3 comprises 15 residues. DNA of the CDR3: TGTGCCAGCAGCCTCCGGGGACAGGGTCATGAAAAACTGTTTTTT. It encodes CASSLRGQGHEKLFF.

In its sample, this clone is large. The DNA of the CDR3 is TGTGCCAGCAGCTTTACTTGGGGCTACGAGCAGTACTTC. Encoded protein: CASSFTWGYEQYF. The chain has TRBV7-2 and TRBJ2-7; D is ambiguous. The CDR3 is made up of 13 amino acids. V was shortened by 3 bases and J by 3 bases, with 9 bases between the two germline ends. From germline, CDR1 is SGHTA and CDR2 FQGNSA.

The rearrangement uses TRBV7-8 and TRBJ2-3, with 10 bases lining up with TRBD2. With V trimmed by 3 bases and J by 6 bases, 3 bases remained unmatched. The CDR3 consists of 14 residues. Germline V gene data show CDR1 as SGHVS and CDR2 as FQNEAQ. CDR3 in DNA: TGTGCCAGCAGCTTCCTAGCGGGAGAGGATACGCAGTATTTT. The encoded protein is CASSFLAGEDTQYF. The full variable domain, rest sourced from reference TRBV7-8 and TRBJ2-3, is GAGVSQSPRYKVAKRGQDVALRCDPISGHVSLFWYQQALGQGPEFLTYFQNEAQLDKSGLPSDRFFAERPEGSVSTLKIQRTQQEDSAVYLCASSFLAGEDTQYFGPGTRLTVL.

In this sample, this clone turned up a few times. The J gene is TRBJ1-2, the V gene TRBV6-1; 9 bases are a match to TRBD1. This CDR3 has 15 amino acids. Germline assignment: CDR1 MNHNS and CDR2 SASEGT. V lost 3 bases and J lost 0; bases outside the gene matches: 2. Written as DNA, the CDR3 is TGTGCCAGCAGTGATTGGACAGGGGCTAACTATGGCTACACCTTC. Its translation is CASSDWTGANYGYTF.